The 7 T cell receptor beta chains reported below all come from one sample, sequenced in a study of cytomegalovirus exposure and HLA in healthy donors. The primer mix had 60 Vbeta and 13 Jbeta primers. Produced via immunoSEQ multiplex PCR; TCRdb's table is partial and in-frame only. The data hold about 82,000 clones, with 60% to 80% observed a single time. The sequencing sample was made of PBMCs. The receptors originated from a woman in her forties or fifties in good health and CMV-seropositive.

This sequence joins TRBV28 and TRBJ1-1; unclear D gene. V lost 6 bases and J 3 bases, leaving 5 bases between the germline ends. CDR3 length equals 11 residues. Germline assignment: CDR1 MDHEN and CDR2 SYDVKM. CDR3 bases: TGTGCCAGCAGACAAGACACTGAAGCTTTCTTT. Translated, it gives CASRQDTEAFF.

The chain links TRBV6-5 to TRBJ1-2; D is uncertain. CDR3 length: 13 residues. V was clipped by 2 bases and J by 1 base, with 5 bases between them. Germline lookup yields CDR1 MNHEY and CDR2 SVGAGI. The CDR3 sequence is CASSYEDNYGYTF. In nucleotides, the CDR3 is TGTGCCAGCAGTTACGAGGATAACTATGGCTACACCTTC.

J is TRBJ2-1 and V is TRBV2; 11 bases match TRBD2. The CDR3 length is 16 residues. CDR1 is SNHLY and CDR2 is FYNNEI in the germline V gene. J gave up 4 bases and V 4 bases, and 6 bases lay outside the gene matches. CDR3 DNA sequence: TGTGCCAGCAGTGTGGCACTAGCGGGAGTTTACAATGAGCAGTTCTTC. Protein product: CASSVALAGVYNEQFF.

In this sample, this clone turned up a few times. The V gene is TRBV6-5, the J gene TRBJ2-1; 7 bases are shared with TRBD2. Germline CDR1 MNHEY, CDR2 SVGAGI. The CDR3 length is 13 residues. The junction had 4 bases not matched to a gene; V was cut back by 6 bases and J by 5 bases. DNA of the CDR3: TGTGCCAGCAGCGGGAGGAGAAACAATGAGCAGTTCTTC. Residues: CASSGRRNNEQFF.

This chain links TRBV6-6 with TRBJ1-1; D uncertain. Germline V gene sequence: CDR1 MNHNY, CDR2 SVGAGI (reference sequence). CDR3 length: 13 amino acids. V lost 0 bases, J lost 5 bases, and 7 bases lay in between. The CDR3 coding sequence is TGTGCCAGCAGTTACTCGAGGTCTACTGAAGCTTTCTTT. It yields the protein CASSYSRSTEAFF.

CDR3 amino acids: CASSFAGGGEKLFF. CDR3 in DNA: TGTGCCAGCAGTTTCGCAGGGGGCGGTGAAAAACTGTTTTTT. The V gene is TRBV27, the J gene TRBJ1-4; 8 bases map to TRBD1. V was clipped by 3 bases and J by 7 bases; unmatched bases: 4. In germline, CDR1 is MNHEY, CDR2 SMNVEV (reference sequence). This CDR3 is built from 14 residues.

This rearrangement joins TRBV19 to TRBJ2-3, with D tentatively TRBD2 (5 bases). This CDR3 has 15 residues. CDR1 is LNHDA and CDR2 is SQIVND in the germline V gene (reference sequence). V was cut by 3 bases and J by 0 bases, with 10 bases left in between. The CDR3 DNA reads TGTGCCAGTAGTATTGGAGCGGCTAGCACAGATACGCAGTATTTT. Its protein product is CASSIGAASTDTQYF.